What follows describes a single TCR beta chain. Its antigen is still unknown. It has no much larger one-base neighbor in the sample; base qualities were not kept. V is pruned by 7 bases and J by 2 bases, leaving 8 bases of the junction without a gene match. The CDR3 runs 15 amino acids, cysteine and phenylalanine included. CDR3 DNA is the only sequence kept; it has 45 bases, read in frame from the first base. The germline V gene (reference sequence) gives CDR1 as LNHDA and CDR2 as SQIVND. This sample was included in a study of cytomegalovirus exposure and HLA in healthy donors (dated by TCRdb to 2015 to 2018). Describing the broader study: An earlier analysis of about 530 of the donors reported under 300 Gb of sequence data and 117 million unique TCR beta sequences obtained from roughly 170 million T cells. Along with the approximately 600-subject first cohort, a separate validation cohort of over 90 different subjects was used. In a later analysis, previously published TCR beta repertoires from about 670 donors were re-analyzed and high-resolution HLA genotyping was added so that TCR occurrence patterns could be studied. In the later analysis, no new phenotypic data were used to find candidate immune exposures; instead, reliance was placed on TCR beta sequences and their occurrence across donors. Because of strong linkage in the cohort, 5 or 6 DR-DQ haplotypes were treated as single units for association and clustering. The number of typed donors differed by locus: about 629-630 for A, B, C, DRB1 and DQB1; approximately 540 for DQA1; some 610 for DPA1; and around 490 for DPB1. To predict cytomegalovirus infection status, the study combined high-throughput TCR immunosequencing, statistical association of individual TCRs with disease status, and machine learning. An earlier analysis of about 600 of the donors used high-throughput TCR beta sequencing to judge whether each TCR beta V gene segment behaved as functional or pseudogenic. The study profiled the T cell repertoires of under 850 subjects by immunosequencing and related them to cytomegalovirus serostatus. Of the roughly 430 genotyped donors, 65% to 90% fell in the genetic ancestry cluster associated with self-reported Caucasian donors. Every discovery cohort repertoire had been produced on one sequencing platform. An early release that covered 640 HLA-typed donors contained about 290 gigabases of sequencing data and tens of millions of unique TCR sequences. Alongside the repertoire data, information on donor age, sex, ethnicity and CMV serostatus was compiled. Among around 400 genotyped donors of the cohort, an average of approximately 240,000 unique TCR beta nucleotide sequences was sequenced per donor, of which 15% to 20% were non-productive. Genome-wide SNP genotypes for about three fifths of the roughly 670 donors were used in a later genetic analysis, which treated that subset as a discovery cohort. The study aimed to test whether signatures of past pathogen exposure could be identified by cataloging public T cell receptors. Class I and class II HLA loci were covered by the typing at four-digit resolution. Summary of the overall study and its limitations: The only immune exposure information available for the cohort was CMV serostatus. Because counts were too low, approximately 15 rarely observed V segments, including chromosome 9 orphons, were excluded from the earlier analysis of a few hundred of the donors. In a later analysis, 16,951 TCR beta sequences were associated with specific HLA alleles at a false discovery rate of 0.05. A further reported finding was that TCR beta sequences accurately predicted the HLA-A and HLA-B alleles for most subjects in the first cohort. The cohort was sequenced for TCR beta chains only, and without alpha or paired-chain data the features that could be detected were limited. According to a later analysis, parvovirus B19, influenza, CMV and Epstein-Barr virus appeared linked to several top co-occurrence clusters. The study gave a list of some 150 TCR beta chains associated with cytomegalovirus. The sequencing pipeline was judged likely to have produced a cluster of highly shared sequence variants as a technical artifact. Because the 87-base-pair reads could not distinguish some IMGT-functional V segments, including TRBV6-2 and TRBV6-3, those segments were excluded. Most TCR sequences were seen in very few donors, while some public TCRs were found in many individuals. Because HLA typing was unavailable for some donors at each locus, only the typed subset was used in association tests. Roughly uniform sequencing depth across donors was assumed in presence/absence analyses, although this assumption may not hold. In a later analysis, the rate of TCR association differed among HLA loci, with DRB1 alleles having the most associated TCRs and HLA-C alleles having the fewest. The authors suggested that the approach could potentially be generalized to other disease states and immunological phenotypes. Three of the identified cytomegalovirus-associated TCR beta chains were confirmed in vitro to be specific for cytomegalovirus antigens. When HLA alleles, especially DR and DQ, strongly co-occurred, attributing TCR associations to individual alleles was difficult. The classifier was reported to diagnose cytomegalovirus status with high specificity and sensitivity in both the original cohort and the validation cohort. Correlated functional status among segregating V segments might reflect linkage disequilibrium, but an unknown experimental factor could not be ruled out. Compared with the approximately 720-donor mean, donors in an Asian-associated ancestry cluster had fewer N-insertions in productive TCRs, according to a later genetic analysis. Compared with equally common non-associated chains, HLA-associated TCR beta chains in a later analysis were more clonally expanded and had lower generation probabilities. An association between a missense DCLRE1C variant and V-gene and J-gene trimming of TCR beta chains was found in a later genetic analysis and replicated in an independent cohort. A later analysis found that most CMV-associated TCR beta chains appeared HLA-restricted, with HLA associations seemingly driven largely by CMV exposure. In an earlier analysis of around 600 of the donors, most TCR beta V segments were observed in productive rearrangements about 87% or about 30% of the time, broadly matching IMGT annotations.

In total, roughly 670 healthy bone marrow donors made up the cohort. Cohort members were all nominally healthy when sampled, although unrecorded immune exposures were likely present. The donor tested CMV seropositive and was one of the 289 seropositive cohort members. Each donor provided a peripheral blood sample, and peripheral blood mononuclear cells were used for TCR beta sequencing. Genomic DNA was extracted from the blood cell samples with the Qiagen DNeasy Blood Extraction Kit. The library relied on the immunoSEQ multiplex PCR assay. For the multiplex PCR, a mixture combining 60 forward primers for TCR Vbeta segments and 13 reverse primers for TCR Jbeta segments was used. A multiplex PCR assay on genomic DNA amplified the CDR3 region of rearranged TCR beta genes. On the Illumina HiSeq System, the amplified TCR beta libraries were sequenced as 87-base-pair reads. In the source study's methods: Across the 700 or so repertoires, a later analysis counted some 81 million unique TCR beta chains, around 10 million of which were shared by at least two donors. A nearest-neighbor algorithm error-corrected the raw reads and collapsed the reads into unique sequences, merging closely related sequences to remove PCR and sequencing errors. V, D and J gene segments were assigned by aligning CDR3 sequences to IMGT reference sequences. For a sequence to be retained, a match of at least six nucleotides was required to both a V gene segment and a J gene segment. A rearrangement was called productive if the CDR3 had no stop codons and remained in frame with V and J, and every other rearrangement was called non-productive. Following IMGT convention, CDR3 was defined as the stretch from the second conserved V-encoded cysteine to the conserved J-encoded phenylalanine. Sequences without an unambiguous match to a single V gene segment were excluded from the earlier analysis of several hundred of the donors. In an earlier analysis of approximately 610 of the donors, V segments were called functional above 56.7% productive rearrangements and were called segregating when the between-donor standard deviation exceeded 5%. A statistical classification framework was built to diagnose cytomegalovirus status from the catalog of TCR beta chain sequences. V and J gene assignment, in a later analysis, came from comparing TCR nucleotide sequences with IMGT/GENE-DB human TR gene sequences. In a later analysis, CDR3 sequences and most-parsimonious VDJ recombination scenarios were assigned using the TCRdist pipeline. A later analysis defined each TCR beta chain by its CDR3 amino acid sequence plus V-gene family, and excluded reads lacking a unique V-gene family. As a way to deal with suspected cross-contamination and a sequencing artifact, a later analysis dropped under 600 nucleotide sequences that were highly shared and had low generation probability. For each public chain, a later analysis derived a clonal expansion index from normalized ranks of inferred template counts within each repertoire. Generation probabilities in a later analysis came from a VDJ recombination model fitted to out-of-frame rearrangements, and those results were checked against IGoR. A later analysis scored TCR-TCR, TCR-HLA and TCR-CMV co-occurrence with hypergeometric tests, applying a repertoire-size bias correction to TCR pairs. A later analysis estimated false discovery rates by permuting HLA or CMV assignments 20 times. In a later analysis, co-occurring TCRs were grouped using DBSCAN, and TCRdist sequence similarity was added for clustering within HLA-allele-positive subsets. Repertoires with fewer than 30,000 or more than 120,000 public chains were left out of co-occurrence clustering, as were a few repertoires with anomalous nucleotide sharing. Here the immuneACCESS table is served through TCRdb, limited to in-frame sequences with V and J called. Missing clones are a known gap in these copies; in checked studies unresolved V genes cover under half, and the rest lacks a known reason. V and J calls and clone size are as listed in that table; D and trimming were resolved from the DNA. Here the sample has 150,000 or so clones; around 72% occur a single time. Roughly 7.1% of the sample comes from the top ten.

The sample taken for sequencing was PBMCs. The sequence joins TRBV19 to TRBJ1-5; a stretch of 7 junction bases matches TRBD1. The receptor comes from a man aged 35-49 years in good health and CMV-seropositive. The DNA is TGTGCCAGTACGTTGGGGACAGTACGCAATCAGCCCCAGCATTTT. It translates to CASTLGTVRNQPQHF.